The next 21 T cell receptor beta chains were all read from a single sample in a study of identical twins. TCRdb re-analysed the 5' RACE reads in MiXCR, keeping a single row per CDR3 protein. The repertoire holds 400,000 to 550,000 distinct CDR3 sequences, 20% to 25% seen once, with around 3% in the top ten. Separately, the same data were catalogued under a study of T cells expressing NK-cell markers.

The sequenced material came from CD4+ T cells sorted from blood. These receptor sequences come from a woman aged 18-29 years in good health.

This clonotype has just a few counts. The chain carries TRBV12-3 or TRBV12-4 and TRBJ2-7; 7 bases are shared with TRBD1. J gave up 5 bases and V 6 bases, and 10 bases lay outside the gene matches. CDR3 length: 14 amino acids. The CDR3 reads CASSLDRDPHEQYF. CDR3 sequence (DNA): TGTGCCAGCAGCCTAGACAGGGACCCCCACGAGCAGTACTTC.

This clonotype was recorded a few times. This chain uses TRBV12-3 or TRBV12-4 with TRBJ2-1; 13 bases fit TRBD2. The J segment lost 2 bases and the V segment lost 2 bases, leaving 3 bases of the junction unmatched. The CDR3 runs 17 residues. CDR3 DNA: TGTGCCAGCAGTTTAAGGACTAGCGGGAGTACCTACAATGAGCAGTTCTTC. It codes for CASSLRTSGSTYNEQFF.

This rearrangement joins TRBV3-1 to TRBJ2-5, with 10 bases fitting TRBD2. Per germline, CDR1 LGHDT and CDR2 YNNKEL (reference sequence). With 2 bases clipped from V and 7 bases from J, the junction kept 10 bases outside the gene matches. The CDR3 sequence is 16 residues long. The CDR3 loop is CASSQSSGGPRSTQYF. CDR3 nucleotide sequence: TGTGCCAGCAGCCAATCTAGCGGGGGCCCGAGGTCGACCCAGTACTTC.

The chain recombines TRBV20-1 with TRBJ2-5, with 7 nucleotides matching TRBD1. The V gene end was trimmed by 2 bases and the J gene end by 4 bases; junction bases not matched to a gene: 4. The CDR3 runs to 13 residues. Germline V gene sequence: CDR1 DFQATT, CDR2 SNEGSKA (reference sequence). CDR3 sequence reads: CSARTTGAETQYF. The CDR3 nucleotides read TGCAGTGCTAGAACAACAGGGGCAGAGACCCAGTACTTC.

This clonotype was observed a handful of times. The chain is built from TRBV6-5 and TRBJ1-2; no clear D gene. There are 12 residues in the CDR3. Germline V gene data show CDR1 as MNHEY and CDR2 as SVGAGI. V was clipped by 5 bases and J by 7 bases, with 11 bases between them. In DNA, the CDR3 is TGTGCCAGCAGTAATTCAAGGAGTGGCTACACCTTC. Translation gives CASSNSRSGYTF.

This clonotype was picked up a small number of times. The rearrangement uses TRBV15 and TRBJ2-7; tentatively, D is TRBD2 (5 bases). CDR1 LNHNV and CDR2 YYDKDF come from the germline V gene (reference sequence). This CDR3 is built from 13 residues. Trimming took 5 bases from V and 3 from J, leaving 11 bases between them. The DNA for the CDR3 is TGTGCCACCAGCCCCGGGGTTAGCTACGAGCAGTACTTC. Protein product: CATSPGVSYEQYF.

This clonotype was observed a handful of times. The chain joins TRBV10-3 to TRBJ1-5, with D possibly matching TRBD1 (5 bases). Trimming left V 2 bases short and J 1 base short, with 12 bases between. The V gene's germline CDR1 is ENHRY and CDR2 SYGVKD. There are 16 residues in the CDR3. In DNA form, the CDR3 reads TGTGCCATCAGTGAGAGGGGCAGAGTAAGCAATCAGCCCCAGCATTTT. It is translated as CAISERGRVSNQPQHF.

This clonotype was recorded a few times. The rearrangement links TRBV7-2 to TRBJ2-2, with unresolved D. This CDR3 has 14 residues. V lost 4 bases to trimming and J lost 4 bases, with 10 bases between them. CDR1 and CDR2 (germline): SGHTA, FQGNSA. The CDR3 DNA is TGTGCCAGCAGCTCAAGCTGGACCACCGGGGAGCTGTTTTTT. It yields the protein CASSSSWTTGELFF. Combining the CDR3 with reference TRBV7-2 and TRBJ2-2 gives the whole variable domain GAGVSQSPSNKVTEKGKDVELRCDPISGHTALYWYRQSLGQGLEFLIYFQGNSAPDKSGLPSDRFSAERTGGSVSTLTIQRTQQEDSAVYLCASSSSWTTGELFFGEGSRLTVL.

In DNA, the CDR3 is TGTGCCAGCAGTCGCCGGGACTCGTACAATGAGCAGTTCTTC. Protein product: CASSRRDSYNEQFF. The chain employs TRBV27 and TRBJ2-1, with D perhaps matching TRBD2 (6 bases). V was trimmed by 5 bases and J by 4 bases, leaving 12 bases between them. From germline, CDR1 is MNHEY and CDR2 SMNVEV (reference sequence). CDR3 length: 14 residues.

V usage is TRBV3-1 and J usage is TRBJ2-7, with TRBD1 as a possible D gene (5 bases). V gave up 3 bases and J gave up 4 bases, with 19 bases separating them. CDR1 is LGHDT, CDR2 YNNKEL, per germline (reference sequence). The CDR3 is made up of 16 amino acids. The CDR3 is CASSHHSGIDGYEQYF. Written as DNA, the CDR3 is TGTGCCAGCAGCCACCATTCAGGGATAGACGGATACGAGCAGTACTTC.

This clonotype was observed a few times. The chain couples TRBV10-3 to TRBJ2-7; D is uncertain. This CDR3 is built from 15 residues. Germline V gene lookup returns CDR1 ENHRY and CDR2 SYGVKD. Trimming shortened V by 3 bases and J by 3 bases, and 15 bases separated the two germline ends. The CDR3 DNA sequence: TGTGCCATCAGTGACCACGCCAAATCTCTCTACGAGCAGTACTTC. Protein: CAISDHAKSLYEQYF.

The V and J genes are TRBV6-1 and TRBJ2-1; D gene uncertain. V shed 6 bases and J shed 6 bases, with 15 bases lying between them. There are 14 residues in the CDR3. The germline CDR1 and CDR2 sequences are MNHNS and SASEGT. The CDR3 sequence: CASSRSPGSNEQFF. In nucleotides, the CDR3 is TGTGCCAGCAGCCGCTCGCCTGGTAGCAATGAGCAGTTCTTC.

This clonotype showed up just a few times. The chain recombines TRBV10-3 with TRBJ2-1; D uncertain. Germline V gene sequence: CDR1 ENHRY, CDR2 SYGVKD. Trimming left V 0 bases short and J 4 bases short, with 4 bases between. The CDR3 is made up of 13 amino acids. In DNA form, the CDR3 reads TGTGCCATCAGTGAGTCAGATTACAATGAGCAGTTCTTC. It translates to CAISESDYNEQFF.

The chain combines TRBV7-2 with TRBJ1-3; a possible D gene is TRBD1 (5 bases). The germline V and J ends were trimmed by 5 bases and 4 bases, with 12 bases remaining between them. The CDR3 is 14 amino acids. The germline gives CDR1 SGHTA, CDR2 FQGNSA. The CDR3 sequence is CASSTRVGGNTIYF. CDR3 DNA: TGTGCCAGCAGCACCAGGGTAGGAGGAAACACCATATATTTT.

This chain links TRBV29-1 with TRBJ2-1; D gene unclear. The CDR3 has 12 residues. Germline CDR1 reads SQVTM; CDR2 reads ANQGSEA. The V end was cut by 2 bases, the J end by 2 bases, with 4 bases between. In nucleotides, the CDR3 is TGCAGCGTTGAACGGACCTACAATGAGCAGTTCTTC. This translates into CSVERTYNEQFF.

J is TRBJ2-3 and V is TRBV6-6; D unresolved. This CDR3 contains 13 residues. The V end lost 8 bases, the J end lost 3 bases, and 12 bases lay between the germline ends. CDR1 MNHNY and CDR2 SVGAGI come from the germline V gene (reference sequence). The CDR3 here is CASVRQETDTQYF. CDR3 bases: TGTGCCAGCGTTAGGCAGGAGACAGATACGCAGTATTTT.

J is TRBJ1-4 and V is TRBV20-1; no firm D call. Germline V lookup: CDR1 DFQATT, CDR2 SNEGSKA (reference sequence). The V end lost 5 bases, the J end lost 4 bases, and 11 bases lay between the germline ends. CDR3 length: 13 residues. CDR3 bases: TGCAGTGCTCCCTCAGCCTATAATGAAAAACTGTTTTTT. Its translation is CSAPSAYNEKLFF.

The chain links TRBV20-1 to TRBJ2-7; D might be TRBD2 (6 bases). The CDR3 sequence is 14 residues long. Germline CDR1 and CDR2: DFQATT and SNEGSKA (reference sequence). V was cut by 6 bases and J by 5 bases, with 20 bases left in between. The CDR3 is CSAQAPGLANEQYF. In nucleotides, the CDR3 is TGCAGTGCGCAAGCGCCGGGACTTGCGAACGAGCAGTACTTC.

The chain is built from TRBV27 and TRBJ2-3, with D perhaps being TRBD1 or TRBD2 (6 bases each). The V gene lost 0 bases and the J gene lost 5 bases, with 12 bases spanning the gap. The CDR3 sequence is 15 residues long. From germline, CDR1 is MNHEY and CDR2 SMNVEV (reference sequence). CDR3 in amino acids: CASSLSSGGGDTQYF. The CDR3 nucleotides are TGTGCCAGCAGTTTATCTAGCGGAGGGGGAGATACGCAGTATTTT.

This clonotype was seen just once. This rearrangement joins TRBV5-1 to TRBJ2-7; D gene unclear. This CDR3 has 14 amino acids. CDR1 SGHRS and CDR2 YFSETQ come from the germline V gene. Trimming took off 0 bases at V and 6 bases at J, with 13 bases between the two ends. The CDR3 reads CASSLVRDNPEQYF. The CDR3 DNA follows: TGCGCCAGCAGCTTGGTCCGAGATAACCCCGAGCAGTACTTC.

J is TRBJ2-1 and V is TRBV6-5; 9 nucleotides agree with TRBD1. The CDR3 covers 15 residues. From germline, CDR1 is MNHEY and CDR2 SVGAGI. J gave up 7 bases and V 3 bases, and 7 bases lay outside the gene matches. The CDR3 nucleotides are TGTGCCAGCAGTTATGGGTCGGACAGGGGTAATGAGCAGTTCTTC. It yields the protein CASSYGSDRGNEQFF.